The TCR beta chain under discussion was sequenced for a study of Graves' ophthalmopathy and Graves' hyperthyroidism. The germline CDR1 and CDR2 sequences are MDHEN and SYDVKM. V lost 6 bases, J lost 5 bases, and 8 bases stayed unmatched. This CDR3 has 15 residues. Beta-chain TCR CDR3 regions were amplified from RNA transcripts. After a first-round RT-PCR with HTBI primers, a second-round multiplex PCR was run. TCRdb reprocessed the multiplex PCR reads with MiXCR, giving one entry per CDR3 protein. This table has approximately 410,000 distinct CDR3 sequences, approximately 15% appearing once. The origin of this receptor is a woman between 18 and 29 years old with stable Graves' hyperthyroidism. Sequencing used peripheral blood. The chain couples TRBV28 to TRBJ2-5; TRBD2 matches 11 bases. For the CDR3, the DNA is TGTGCCAGCAGACTTAGCGGGGGGGAGGGTGAGACCCAGTACTTC. It translates to CASRLSGGEGETQYF.